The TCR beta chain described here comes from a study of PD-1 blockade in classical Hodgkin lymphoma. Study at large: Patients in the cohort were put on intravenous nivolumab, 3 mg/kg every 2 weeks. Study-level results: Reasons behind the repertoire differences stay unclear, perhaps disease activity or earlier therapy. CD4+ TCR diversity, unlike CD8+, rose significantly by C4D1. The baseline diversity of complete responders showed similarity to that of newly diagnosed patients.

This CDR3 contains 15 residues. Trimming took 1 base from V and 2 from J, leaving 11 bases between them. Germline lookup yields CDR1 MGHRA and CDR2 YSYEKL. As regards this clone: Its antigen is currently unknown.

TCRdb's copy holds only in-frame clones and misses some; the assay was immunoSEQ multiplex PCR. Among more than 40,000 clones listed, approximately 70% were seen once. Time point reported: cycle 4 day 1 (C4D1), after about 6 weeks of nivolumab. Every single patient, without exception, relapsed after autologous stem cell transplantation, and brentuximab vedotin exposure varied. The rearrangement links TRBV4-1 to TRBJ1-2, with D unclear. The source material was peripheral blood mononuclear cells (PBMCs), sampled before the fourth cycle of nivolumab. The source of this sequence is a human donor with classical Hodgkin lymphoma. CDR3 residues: CASSQGPGINYGYTF. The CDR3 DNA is TGCGCCAGCAGCCAAGGACCCGGGATAAACTATGGCTACACCTTC.